This is a list of T cell receptor beta chains from one sample in a study of cytomegalovirus exposure and HLA in healthy donors. Sequenced by immunoSEQ multiplex PCR; TCRdb stores in-frame clones only, minus some. The table shows about 160,000 clones, with roughly 70% occurring only once. The sequenced sample consisted of PBMCs. The receptor source for this set is a woman in her forties or fifties in good health and CMV-seropositive. Each CDR3 is given with its conserved first and last residue. A D gene is named only where the DNA matches it firmly. The size of a clone is reported for some rows only, either as once, few or many, or as a class for expanded clones.

len,j_gene,abundance,d_gene,v_gene,CDR3aa,CDR3nt
15,TRBJ1-1,.,.,TRBV11-1,CASSLPYAPDTEAFF,TGTGCCAGCAGCCTACCTTACGCGCCGGACACTGAAGCTTTCTTT
17,TRBJ1-3,.,.,TRBV15,CATSRPAGGRSGNTIYF,TGTGCCACCAGCAGGCCCGCGGGGGGGAGATCCGGAAACACCATATATTTT
13,TRBJ2-7,.,TRBD2,TRBV5-6,CASSLTGDYEQCF,TGTGCCAGCAGCTTGACTGGGGACTACGAGCAGTGCTTC
12,TRBJ2-1,.,.,TRBV7-9,CASSLRFSVQFF,TGTGCCAGCAGCTTGAGGTTCTCTGTACAGTTCTTC
13,TRBJ2-7,.,.,TRBV11-2,CASSYGPIYEQYF,TGTGCCAGCAGCTATGGGCCGATCTACGAGCAGTACTTC
15,TRBJ1-1,.,.,TRBV12-5,CASGLVLSTPCKAFF,TGTGCTAGTGGTTTGGTACTCTCCACCCCGTGCAAAGCTTTCTTT
15,TRBJ1-1,.,TRBD1,TRBV9,CASRRDRGLYTEAFF,TGTGCCAGCAGGCGGGACAGGGGGCTGTACACTGAAGCTTTCTTT
15,TRBJ1-5,.,TRBD1,TRBV5-8,CASSYTAGGFQPQHF,TGTGCCAGCAGCTACACGGCAGGGGGCTTTCAGCCCCAGCATTTT
14,TRBJ2-3,.,.,TRBV9,CASSVAYRSDTQYF,TGTGCCAGCAGCGTAGCCTATCGATCAGATACGCAGTATTTT
15,TRBJ1-5,.,.,TRBV6-1,CASREGTAANQPQHF,TGTGCCAGCAGGGAAGGAACAGCCGCCAATCAGCCCCAGCATTTT
15,TRBJ2-5,.,.,TRBV5-1,CASSSGGGERETQYF,TGCGCCAGCAGCTCCGGTGGGGGCGAACGTGAGACCCAGTACTTC
15,TRBJ1-3,.,.,TRBV4-1,CASSQGAGLGNTIYF,TGCGCCAGCAGCCAAGGGGCAGGGTTAGGAAACACCATATATTTT
15,TRBJ1-5,.,.,TRBV19,CASSIAGISNQPQHF,TGTGCCAGTAGTATCGCAGGGATTAGCAATCAGCCCCAGCATTTT
15,TRBJ2-3,.,TRBD1,TRBV5-8,CASSVRQGVGDTQYF,TGTGCCAGCAGCGTAAGACAGGGGGTGGGAGATACGCAGTATTTT
15,TRBJ2-4,few,TRBD2,TRBV5-1,CASSLLAGWQNIQYF,TGCGCCAGCAGCTTGCTAGCGGGGTGGCAAAACATTCAGTACTTC
15,TRBJ1-5,.,.,TRBV6-1,CASSEAQAPRQPQHF,TGTGCCAGCAGTGAAGCACAGGCCCCGAGGCAGCCCCAGCATTTT
15,TRBJ2-5,.,TRBD2,TRBV4-1,CASSPRLAYQETQYF,TGCGCCAGCAGCCCGCGACTAGCATACCAAGAGACCCAGTACTTC
13,TRBJ2-3,.,.,TRBV5-1,CASSRDNTDTQYF,TGCGCCAGCAGCCGGGACAACACAGATACGCAGTATTTT
12,TRBJ1-1,.,TRBD1,TRBV30,CAWGDRGTEAFF,TGTGCCTGGGGGGACAGGGGCACTGAAGCTTTCTTT
15,TRBJ2-5,.,.,TRBV7-2,CASSPPSGSAATQYF,TGTGCCAGCAGCCCCCCCTCGGGGAGCGCGGCGACCCAGTACTTC
15,TRBJ1-1,.,.,TRBV19,CASSIGRGYGTEAFF,TGTGCCAGTAGTATAGGGAGGGGTTATGGCACTGAAGCTTTCTTT
14,TRBJ1-2,.,.,TRBV27,CASSSLDGGYGYTF,TGTGCCAGCAGTTCCCTCGACGGGGGCTATGGCTACACCTTC
17,TRBJ2-5,few,.,TRBV19,CASSNTLNLSPGTTQYF,TGTGCCAGTAGTAATACCCTAAATCTTTCACCAGGGACTACCCAGTACTTC
14,TRBJ1-2,.,TRBD1,TRBV6-1,CASRPPGGGYGYTF,TGTGCCAGCAGGCCCCCAGGGGGTGGCTATGGCTACACCTTC
16,TRBJ1-5,.,.,TRBV27,CASSPTETGTIEPQHF,TGTGCCAGCAGTCCGACGGAGACAGGTACGATCGAGCCCCAGCATTTT
15,TRBJ2-3,once,TRBD2,TRBV4-1,CASSLSGGTTDTQYF,TGCGCCAGCAGCCTTAGCGGGGGAACCACAGATACGCAGTATTTT
14,TRBJ2-2,.,.,TRBV5-6,CASSLGGRTGELFF,TGTGCCAGCAGCTTGGGTGGCCGCACCGGGGAGCTGTTTTTT
14,TRBJ2-3,.,.,TRBV5-1,CASGAGRDTDTQYF,TGCGCCAGCGGGGCCGGAAGAGACACAGATACGCAGTATTTT
15,TRBJ2-5,.,TRBD2,TRBV7-9,CASSLELAVQETQYF,TGTGCCAGCAGCTTGGAACTAGCGGTCCAAGAGACCCAGTACTTC
15,TRBJ2-5,few,.,TRBV19,CASSMVPGDQETQYF,TGTGCCAGTAGTATGGTCCCGGGGGACCAAGAGACCCAGTACTTC
14,TRBJ1-2,.,.,TRBV2,CASSVGRASYGYTF,TGTGCCAGCAGTGTAGGCAGGGCTTCCTATGGCTACACCTTC
13,TRBJ2-7,.,.,TRBV19,CASSTGLAYEQYF,TGTGCCAGTAGTACCGGACTCGCCTACGAGCAGTACTTC
15,TRBJ1-5,.,.,TRBV6-1,CASSEGARNNQPQHF,TGTGCCAGCAGTGAGGGAGCCCGTAACAATCAGCCCCAGCATTTT